Listed below are T cell receptor beta chains from one sample, sequenced in a study of T cell responses to AZD1222 COVID-19 vaccine. Sequencing used immunoSEQ multiplex PCR; TCRdb keeps in-frame clones, though not all of them. Of 170,000 or so clones listed, about 91% are singletons. Source: peripheral blood, taken 28 days after the second AZD1222 dose. The receptors come from an adult who received the AZD1222 COVID-19 vaccine. Each CDR3 is given with its conserved first and last residue. D genes are given only for firm matches.

NA TRBJ1-3 TRBV4-2 CASSQDRGGSGNTIYF
NA TRBJ1-2 TRBV3-1/TRBV3-2 CASSPQGNYGYTF
NA TRBJ2-7 TRBV23-1 CASSHHCSYEQYF
NA TRBJ2-7 TRBV10-2 CASSESGQGGVQYF
NA TRBJ1-6 TRBV28 CASYSLGKGGLRNSPLHF
NA TRBJ2-2 TRBV15 CATFTAGNTGELFF
NA TRBJ1-1 TRBV3-1/TRBV3-2 CASSSAQGLNTEAFF
NA TRBJ1-4 TRBV6-2/TRBV6-3 CASSYDRVVVSTEKLFF
NA TRBJ1-4 TRBV6-5 CASIRQTNEKLFF
NA TRBJ1-5 TRBV5-6 CASSFGGYQPQHF
NA TRBJ1-1 TRBV3-1/TRBV3-2 CASSRGPEAFF
TRBD1 TRBJ1-5 TRBV7-9 CASSFDKGAPGPQHF
NA TRBJ1-3 TRBV5-4 CASSGTRADGNTIYF
NA TRBJ1-5 TRBV19 CASSRGVNQPQHF
NA TRBJ1-3 TRBV14 CASSPTRSGNTIYF
NA TRBJ1-3 TRBV5-4 CASSLAGGSGNTIYF
TRBD1 TRBJ2-7 TRBV6-2/TRBV6-3 CASSRDRTLYEQYF